This TCR beta chain was identified in a study of blood T cell repertoires in COVID-19. Per the original methods: Using reference gene primer amplification, nucleated cell counts were estimated. Data came from immunoSEQ multiplex PCR; TCRdb stores just in-frame clones and leaves some out. Clonal size and the V and J genes are those of that table, whereas D and trimming came from the DNA. The sample records 35,000 to 40,000 clones, roughly 90% being singletons. V was trimmed by 3 bases and J by 8 bases, leaving 19 bases between them. Looked up from germline, CDR1 is LNHDA and CDR2 is SQIVND (reference sequence). The CDR3 is 15 residues long.

The receptor was derived from a man aged 70 or older with active COVID-19. Sequencing was performed on peripheral blood. The chain employs TRBV19 and TRBJ1-2; the D is unclear. As DNA, the CDR3 is TGTGCCAGTAGTATCGGCGGCATAAAGCCGCGGGGCTACACCTTC. Residues: CASSIGGIKPRGYTF.